Listed below are T cell receptor beta chains from one sample, sequenced in a study of T-cell memory formation after mild COVID-19. TCRdb passed the 5' RACE reads through MiXCR, listing each CDR3 protein once. Of roughly 560,000 distinct CDR3 sequences listed, roughly 20% are singletons. Sequenced: PBMCs or a T cell subset sorted from them (not recorded which). The receptors were sampled from an adult woman who had mild COVID-19 (a few samples of this study predate the infection). Cell type and time point are not known. CDR3s include the opening cysteine and the closing phenylalanine or tryptophan. D genes are given only for firm matches. Rows may omit the clone size; those that give it use once, few, many or a size class.

size,D,V,J,DNA,CDR3
few,TRBD1,TRBV5-4,TRBJ2-5,TGTGCCAGCAGCATCGGGACAGGGGGCAGGGAGACCCAGTACTTC,CASSIGTGGRETQYF
few,.,TRBV3-1,TRBJ1-5,TGTGCCAGCAGCCTTTCCAATAGCAATCAGCCCCAGCATTTT,CASSLSNSNQPQHF
few,TRBD1,TRBV29-1,TRBJ2-1,TGCAGCGTTGAAGAAGCCGTGCGGACAGGGGGCCGAAATGAGCAGTTCTTC,CSVEEAVRTGGRNEQFF
few,TRBD1,TRBV24-1,TRBJ2-7,TGTGCCACCAGTGATCGGACAGGGGGCTACCACGAGCAGTACTTC,CATSDRTGGYHEQYF
few,.,TRBV29-1,TRBJ2-3,TGCAGCGTTGAAGGAGGGTTCCTCACAGATACGCAGTATTTT,CSVEGGFLTDTQYF
.,.,TRBV12-3/TRBV12-4,TRBJ2-5,TGTGCCAGCAGTTTAGGCACAGGCTGGATGGAGACCCAGTACTTC,CASSLGTGWMETQYF
few,.,TRBV5-4,TRBJ2-1,TGTGCCAGCAGCTGGGGACTGGGCAATGAGCAGTTCTTC,CASSWGLGNEQFF
.,TRBD1,TRBV20-1,TRBJ1-5,TGCAGTGCTATCTCCGGGACAGGGTCCGATCAGCCCCAGCATTTT,CSAISGTGSDQPQHF
few,.,TRBV5-1,TRBJ1-1,TGCGCCAGCAGCTGGGGCGGGGGCACTGAAGCTTTCTTT,CASSWGGGTEAFF
.,.,TRBV28,TRBJ2-3,TGTGCCAGCAGTACGCCTGGACAGAAATCGGTGTATTTT,CASSTPGQKSVYF
few,TRBD2,TRBV5-4,TRBJ2-7,TGTGCCAGCAGCTTGAGCCTACTAGCGGGAGGGCCGAGCTCCTACGAGCAGTACTTC,CASSLSLLAGGPSSYEQYF
.,.,TRBV11-2,TRBJ1-2,TGTGCCAGCAGCTTAGGATCGGGCCTTGGGAACTATGGCTACACCTTC,CASSLGSGLGNYGYTF
few,TRBD2,TRBV29-1,TRBJ2-1,TGCAGCGTTCAAGGGACTAGCGGCAACCCGAATGAGCAGTTCTTC,CSVQGTSGNPNEQFF
few,.,TRBV9,TRBJ1-1,TGTGCCAGCAGCGTAGGGGGGGAAAACACTGAAGCTTTCTTT,CASSVGGENTEAFF
few,.,TRBV15,TRBJ1-3,TGTGCCACCAGCAGGGACGTGGGCGGAAACACCATATATTTT,CATSRDVGGNTIYF
.,TRBD2,TRBV11-2,TRBJ2-7,TGTGCCAGCAGCTCAGCGGGGGGGCCAACGAACGAGCAGTACTTC,CASSSAGGPTNEQYF
few,.,TRBV9,TRBJ2-7,TGTGCCAGCAGCACTCCCCAGTGGGAGGCACAGGGAGGCGAGCAGTACTTC,CASSTPQWEAQGGEQYF
many,TRBD1,TRBV6-6,TRBJ2-3,TGTGCCAGCAGTTGGACAGGGGACGGGACAGATACGCAGTATTTT,CASSWTGDGTDTQYF
few,.,TRBV12-3/TRBV12-4,TRBJ1-2,TGTGCCAGCAGCCCCGCTGGCGTTTTCAACTATGGCTACACCTTC,CASSPAGVFNYGYTF
few,TRBD2,TRBV9,TRBJ2-3,TGTGCCAGCAGCCCGAGACTAGCGGGAGGGCCAATGGGAGATACGCAGTATTTT,CASSPRLAGGPMGDTQYF
.,.,TRBV5-1,TRBJ1-1,TGCGCCAGCAGTAACCAGCTGAACACTGAAGCTTTCTTT,CASSNQLNTEAFF
few,.,TRBV20-1,TRBJ1-6,TGCAGTGCTAGAGATGGTTGGCGGAATTCACCCCTCCACTTT,CSARDGWRNSPLHF
many,TRBD2,TRBV3-1,TRBJ2-7,TGTGCCAGCAGCCCTCTAGCGGGAGACTACGAGCAGTACTTC,CASSPLAGDYEQYF
few,TRBD2,TRBV7-2,TRBJ2-1,TGTGCCAGCTCCGCCACGGGCGGGAGGCAAGACAATGAGCAGTTCTTC,CASSATGGRQDNEQFF
.,.,TRBV7-7,TRBJ2-7,TGTGCCAGCCGCAACCGCGGGCGGAAAACCTACGAGCAGTACTTC,CASRNRGRKTYEQYF
.,TRBD1,TRBV9,TRBJ1-1,TGTGCCAGCAGCGTAGGGGACAGGGGGCGCACTGAAGCTTTCTTT,CASSVGDRGRTEAFF
few,.,TRBV9,TRBJ2-2,TGTGCCAGCAGCGTTCAGAGCACCGGGGAGCTGTTTTTT,CASSVQSTGELFF
few,.,TRBV7-2,TRBJ2-5,TGTGCCAGCAGCTTAGAACTGGTGGGGGAGACCCAGTACTTC,CASSLELVGETQYF
.,.,TRBV7-9,TRBJ1-6,TGTGCCAGCAGCTTAGGTGGGGCCGTAGCTTCACCCCTCCACTTT,CASSLGGAVASPLHF
once,.,TRBV12-3/TRBV12-4,TRBJ1-4,TGTGCCAGCAGTTTCAGCAGGGCGAGGGAAAAACTGTTTTTT,CASSFSRAREKLFF
.,.,TRBV6-5,TRBJ1-1,TGTGCCAGCAGTTACTCGCTCTATCAGAACACTGAAGCTTTCTTT,CASSYSLYQNTEAFF
few,.,TRBV7-6,TRBJ2-1,TGTGCCAGCAGCTCAACGACTTCCCACTCCTACAATGAGCAGTTCTTC,CASSSTTSHSYNEQFF
few,.,TRBV9,TRBJ2-4,TGTGCCAGCAGCGTAGACCCAGGGCTAGCCAAAAACATTCAGTACTTC,CASSVDPGLAKNIQYF
.,.,TRBV4-1,TRBJ1-6,TGCGCCAGCAGCCAAGAGGGCGGGCCCTCCTATAATTCACCCCTCCACTTT,CASSQEGGPSYNSPLHF
.,.,TRBV5-1,TRBJ2-3,TGCGCCAGCAGCAGGGGAGCGGACAGTGGGTCAGATACGCAGTATTTT,CASSRGADSGSDTQYF
.,TRBD2,TRBV5-1,TRBJ2-3,TGCGCCAGCAGCTTGGCCCCCGGGGGGGGAGATACGCAGTATTTT,CASSLAPGGGDTQYF
.,.,TRBV20-1,TRBJ2-1,TGCAGTGCCCCAGGGATCGACAATGAGCAGTTCTTC,CSAPGIDNEQFF
.,.,TRBV7-2,TRBJ2-7,TGTGCCAGCAGCCCTGCGGCAGGTCGGCAACAGTACTTC,CASSPAAGRQQYF
.,TRBD2,TRBV4-1,TRBJ2-1,TGCGCCAGCAGCCAAGAGCCTAGCGGAGCCATGGGTGAGCAGTTCTTC,CASSQEPSGAMGEQFF
.,TRBD1,TRBV6-4,TRBJ1-2,TGTGCCAGCAGGACGGACAGGGCCGCTGACTATGGCTACACCTTC,CASRTDRAADYGYTF
.,.,TRBV4-1,TRBJ2-3,TGCGCCAGCAGCCAAGAAAGGTCAGATACGCAGTATTTT,CASSQERSDTQYF
many,.,TRBV24-1,TRBJ2-2,TGTGCCACCAGTCGCACCGGGGAGCTGTTTTTT,CATSRTGELFF
.,.,TRBV2,TRBJ1-1,TGTGCCAGCAGTGAAGGTCCCTATGCGGGCACTGAAGCTTTCTTT,CASSEGPYAGTEAFF
.,.,TRBV5-1,TRBJ2-1,TGCGCCAGCAGGGGAACTGAGCAGTTCTTC,CASRGTEQFF
.,.,TRBV21-1,TRBJ2-1,TGTGCCAGCAGCGGACTAGCGGTTGGCTACAATGAGCAGTTCTTC,CASSGLAVGYNEQFF
few,TRBD2,TRBV12-3/TRBV12-4,TRBJ2-7,TGTGCCAGCACCATATCCAGCGGGAGCCTCTACGAGCAGTACTTC,CASTISSGSLYEQYF
.,.,TRBV3-1,TRBJ2-2,TGTGCCAGCAGGCAACAGCCCACCGGGGAGCTGTTTTTT,CASRQQPTGELFF
.,.,TRBV5-1,TRBJ1-4,TGCGCCAGCAGAGCTGGGAGATCTAATGAAAAACTGTTTTTT,CASRAGRSNEKLFF